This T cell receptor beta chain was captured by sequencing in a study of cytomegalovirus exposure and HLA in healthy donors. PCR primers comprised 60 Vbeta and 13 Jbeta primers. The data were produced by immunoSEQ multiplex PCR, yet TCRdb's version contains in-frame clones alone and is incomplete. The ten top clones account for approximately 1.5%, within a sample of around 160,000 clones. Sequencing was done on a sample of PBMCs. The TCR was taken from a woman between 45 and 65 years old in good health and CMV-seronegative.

CDR3 region: CASSPRQGQTQAFF. The CDR3 nucleotides read TGCGCCAGCAGCCCTCGACAGGGCCAAACTCAAGCTTTCTTT. The J gene is TRBJ1-1, the V gene TRBV5-1; 7 nucleotides line up with TRBD1. Germline-derived CDR1 and CDR2 are SGHRS and YFSETQ. The CDR3 runs 14 residues. V lost 4 bases, J lost 9 bases, and 12 bases stayed unmatched.